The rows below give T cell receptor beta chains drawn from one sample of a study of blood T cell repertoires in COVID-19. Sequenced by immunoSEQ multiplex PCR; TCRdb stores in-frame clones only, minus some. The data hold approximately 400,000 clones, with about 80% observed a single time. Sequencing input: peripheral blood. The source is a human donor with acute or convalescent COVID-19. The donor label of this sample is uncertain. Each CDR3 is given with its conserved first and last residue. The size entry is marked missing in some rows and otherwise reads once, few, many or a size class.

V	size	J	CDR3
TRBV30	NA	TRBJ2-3	CAWSQGNTDTQYF
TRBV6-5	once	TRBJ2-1	CASRTSGRSFGQFF
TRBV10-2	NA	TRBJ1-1	CASLQGDGTEAFF
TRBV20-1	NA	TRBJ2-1	CSAERLDEQFF
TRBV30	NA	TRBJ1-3	CAWSVQVLSGNTIYF
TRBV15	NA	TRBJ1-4	CATSSDRGNEKLFF
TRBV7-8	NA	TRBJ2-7	CASINPGTGYYEQYF
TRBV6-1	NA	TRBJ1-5	CASSERVYQPQHF
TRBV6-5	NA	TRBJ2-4	CASSYDRGPGNIQYF
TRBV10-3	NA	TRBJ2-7	CAISDPGQGRGYEQYF
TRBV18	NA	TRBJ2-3	CASSPRQDSTDTQYF
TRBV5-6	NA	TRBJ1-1	CASSLSFRDFGNTEAFF
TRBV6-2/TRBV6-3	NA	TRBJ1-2	CASSETLNYGYTF
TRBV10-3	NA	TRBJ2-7	CAISESRGRDYEQYF
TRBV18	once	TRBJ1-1	CASSPGAGTNTEAFF
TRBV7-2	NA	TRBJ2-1	CASSLVLAGGPDEQFF
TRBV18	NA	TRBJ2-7	CASSPRILEQYF
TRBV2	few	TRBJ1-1	CASRRLAGETEAFF
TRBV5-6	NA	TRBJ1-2	CASSLGTGSYGYTF
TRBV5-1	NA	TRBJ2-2	CASTYIAGGPSGELFF
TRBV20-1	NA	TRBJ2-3	CSAHTDTQYF
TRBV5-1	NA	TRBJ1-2	CASSPGTGRGGGYTF
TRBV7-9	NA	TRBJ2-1	CASRPGDSYNEQFF
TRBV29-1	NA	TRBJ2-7	CSVPRLVTGGDEQYF
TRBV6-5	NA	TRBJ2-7	CASSFGRGEQYF
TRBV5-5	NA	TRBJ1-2	CASSRRGYGYTF
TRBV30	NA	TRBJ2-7	CAGTGVAYEQYF
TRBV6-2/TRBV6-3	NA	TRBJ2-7	CASSPRAPAGEQYF
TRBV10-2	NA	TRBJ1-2	CASSEAPRQYGYTF
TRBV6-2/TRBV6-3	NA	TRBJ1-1	CASSYWEGITEAFF
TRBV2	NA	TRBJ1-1	CASILGPGSLNTEAFF
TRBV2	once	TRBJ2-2	CASSVRDITGELFF
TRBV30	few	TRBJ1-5	CAWSHNLGEPQHF
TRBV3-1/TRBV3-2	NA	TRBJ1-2	CASSQDFGGGIGYTF
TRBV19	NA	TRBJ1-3	CASRSTGLLSGNTIYF
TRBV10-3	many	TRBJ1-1	CAISEATGNTEAFF
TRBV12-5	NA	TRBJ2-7	CASGLTNVYEQYF
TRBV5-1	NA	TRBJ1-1	CASSLTGGSTEAFF
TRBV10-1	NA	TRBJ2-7	CASDGLANSYEQYF